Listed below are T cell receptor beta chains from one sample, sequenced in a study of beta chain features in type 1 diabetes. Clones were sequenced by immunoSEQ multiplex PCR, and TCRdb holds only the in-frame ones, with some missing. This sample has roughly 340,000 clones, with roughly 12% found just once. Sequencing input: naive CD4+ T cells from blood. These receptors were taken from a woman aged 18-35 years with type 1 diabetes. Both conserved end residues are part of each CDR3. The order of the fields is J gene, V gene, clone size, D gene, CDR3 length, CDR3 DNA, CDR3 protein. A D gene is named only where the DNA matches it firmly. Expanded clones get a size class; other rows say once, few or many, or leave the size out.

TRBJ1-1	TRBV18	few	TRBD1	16	TGTGCCAGCTCACCACGGGGACAGAGACCGAACACTGAAGCTTTCTTT	CASSPRGQRPNTEAFF
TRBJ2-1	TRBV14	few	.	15	TGTGCCAGCAGCCAAGTTACTAGCTGGGGTAATGAGCAGTTCTTC	CASSQVTSWGNEQFF
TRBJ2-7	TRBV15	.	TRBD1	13	TGTGCCACCAGCGCGAGACAGGGAGACGAGCAGTACTTC	CATSARQGDEQYF
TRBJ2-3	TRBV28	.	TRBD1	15	TGTGCCAGCAGTTTATTCGGACAGGGGACAGATACGCAGTATTTT	CASSLFGQGTDTQYF
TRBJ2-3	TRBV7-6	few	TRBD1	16	TGTGCCAGCAGCTTCGGGTCGGGACAGGGGTCAGATACGCAGTATTTT	CASSFGSGQGSDTQYF
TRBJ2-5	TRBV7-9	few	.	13	TGTGCCAGCAGCTCGCGCCTCGGGGAGACCCAGTACTTC	CASSSRLGETQYF
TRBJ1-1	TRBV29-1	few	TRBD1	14	TGCAGCGCCCACCGCGGGACAGTGAACACTGAAGCTTTCTTT	CSAHRGTVNTEAFF
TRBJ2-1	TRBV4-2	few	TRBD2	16	TGTGCCAGCAGCCAGCCTGGGCTAGCGGGAGTTCATGAGCAGTTCTTC	CASSQPGLAGVHEQFF
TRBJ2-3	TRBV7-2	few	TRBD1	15	TGTGCCAGCAGCCAACGACAGGGTCGCGCAGATACGCAGTATTTT	CASSQRQGRADTQYF
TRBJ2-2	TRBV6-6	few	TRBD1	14	TGTGCCAGCAGCGGGACAGAGAACACCGGGGAGCTGTTTTTT	CASSGTENTGELFF
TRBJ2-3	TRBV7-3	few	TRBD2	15	TGTGCCAGCAGCCCTAGCGGGAGGGATATGGATACGCAGTATTTT	CASSPSGRDMDTQYF
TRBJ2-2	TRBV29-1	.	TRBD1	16	TGCAGCGTTGTGGTGGGACAGGGTATGAACACCGGGGAGCTGTTTTTT	CSVVVGQGMNTGELFF
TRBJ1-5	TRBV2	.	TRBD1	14	TGTGCCAGCAAAGAAGACAGGGACCTTCAGCCCCAGCATTTT	CASKEDRDLQPQHF
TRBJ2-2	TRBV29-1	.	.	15	TGCAGCGTTGTGGCGGGACAGATGAACACCGGGGAGCTGTTTTTT	CSVVAGQMNTGELFF
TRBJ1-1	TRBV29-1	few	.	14	TGCAGCGTCCAAGGGGGGGGCGTGAACACTGAAGCTTTCTTT	CSVQGGGVNTEAFF
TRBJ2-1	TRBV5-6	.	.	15	TGTGCCAGCAGCCCAACAGGGGGGGCCTACAATGAGCAGTTCTTC	CASSPTGGAYNEQFF
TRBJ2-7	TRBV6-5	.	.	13	TGTGCCAGCAGCCAGGGGCCGTCCTACGAGCAGTACTTC	CASSQGPSYEQYF
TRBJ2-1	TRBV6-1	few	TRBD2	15	TGTGCCAGCGAAAAGAGGACTAGCGGTTACAATGAGCAGTTCTTC	CASEKRTSGYNEQFF
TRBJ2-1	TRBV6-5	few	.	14	TGTGCCAGCAGTTACTCGATGGGGCGCAATGAGCAGTTCTTC	CASSYSMGRNEQFF
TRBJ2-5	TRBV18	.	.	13	TGTGCCAGCTCAATGGCAGAACAAGAGACCCAGTACTTC	CASSMAEQETQYF
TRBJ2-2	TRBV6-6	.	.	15	TGTGCCAGCAGTTACGTCAGGGGTAACACCGGGGAGCTGTTTTTT	CASSYVRGNTGELFF
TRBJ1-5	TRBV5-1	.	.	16	TGCGCCAGCAGCTTGGACGGGGGTAATAGCAATCAGCCCCAGCATTTT	CASSLDGGNSNQPQHF
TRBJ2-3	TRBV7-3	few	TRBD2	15	TGTGCCAGCAGCTCTGTAGCGGGAGCCACAGATACGCAGTATTTT	CASSSVAGATDTQYF
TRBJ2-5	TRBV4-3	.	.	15	TGCGCCAGCAGCCAAGACCCAGGGTTGGGGGAGACCCAGTACTTC	CASSQDPGLGETQYF
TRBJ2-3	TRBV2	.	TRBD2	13	TGTGCCACCCGTGCGGGAGTGACAGATACGCAGTATTTT	CATRAGVTDTQYF
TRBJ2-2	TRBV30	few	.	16	TGTGCCTGGAGTGTCGGGAGGGGGCAAAGGACCGGGGAGCTGTTTTTT	CAWSVGRGQRTGELFF
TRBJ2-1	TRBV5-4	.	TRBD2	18	TGTGCCAGCAGCTTGACCCGGAGTAGCGGGATAGAGGGCAATGAGCAGTTCTTC	CASSLTRSSGIEGNEQFF
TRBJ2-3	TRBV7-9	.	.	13	TGTGCCAGCAGCTTAGTGTCGCAGGATACGCAGTATTTT	CASSLVSQDTQYF
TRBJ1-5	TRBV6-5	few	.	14	TGTGCCAGCACCTTCGGCGGGGGAAGGCGGCCCCAGCATTTT	CASTFGGGRRPQHF
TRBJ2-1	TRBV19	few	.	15	TGTGCCAGTAGTATCGGAGGGGTATCCTACAATGAGCAGTTCTTC	CASSIGGVSYNEQFF
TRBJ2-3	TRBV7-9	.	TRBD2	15	TGTGCCAGCAGCTTAAATAGCGGGAGCACAGATACGCAGTATTTT	CASSLNSGSTDTQYF
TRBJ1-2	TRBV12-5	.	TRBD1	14	TGTGCTAGTGGACCCACAGGGGGCTACTATGGCTACACCTTC	CASGPTGGYYGYTF
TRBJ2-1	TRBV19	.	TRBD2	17	TGTGCCAGTAGTCCCCGCCCAAGCGGGAGCTCCTACAATGAGCAGTTCTTC	CASSPRPSGSSYNEQFF
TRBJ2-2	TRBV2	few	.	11	TGTGCCAGCAGTGGGAGGGAAGAGCTGTTTTTT	CASSGREELFF
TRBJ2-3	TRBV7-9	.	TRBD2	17	TGTGCCAGCAGCAAGACTAGCGGGAGTATGAGCACAGATACGCAGTATTTT	CASSKTSGSMSTDTQYF
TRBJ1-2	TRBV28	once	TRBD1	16	TGTGCCAGCAGTTCACCAACAGGGGCAAATAACTATGGCTACACCTTC	CASSSPTGANNYGYTF
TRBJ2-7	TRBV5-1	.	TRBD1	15	TGCGCCAGCAGCTTGGGCGGGACAGGGGTCCCCGAGCAGTACTTC	CASSLGGTGVPEQYF
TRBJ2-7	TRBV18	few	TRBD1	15	TGTGCCAGCTCACGACAGGGGGCCGGCTCCTACGAGCAGTACTTC	CASSRQGAGSYEQYF
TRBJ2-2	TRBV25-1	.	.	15	TGTGCCAGCAGTGAATGGGCAGGGGCGGACGGGGAGCTGTTTTTT	CASSEWAGADGELFF
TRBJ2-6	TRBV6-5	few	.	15	TGTGCCAGCAGTTACAGGGACACCGGGGCCAACGTCCTGACTTTC	CASSYRDTGANVLTF
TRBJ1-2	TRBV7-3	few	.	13	TGTGCCAGCAGCTTAATAGGAGGGGATGGCTACACCTTC	CASSLIGGDGYTF
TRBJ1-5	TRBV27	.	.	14	TGTGCCAGCAGTTCCCACAGGGATGGACAGCCCCAGCATTTT	CASSSHRDGQPQHF
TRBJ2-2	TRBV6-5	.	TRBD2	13	TGTGCCAGCAGTCGTAGCGGGGCCGGGGAGCTGTTTTTT	CASSRSGAGELFF